Presented here are 14 T cell receptor beta chains from one specimen sequenced in a study of cytomegalovirus exposure and HLA in healthy donors. This PCR relied on a set of 60 Vbeta primers and 13 Jbeta primers. Method: immunoSEQ multiplex PCR; TCRdb's copy keeps in-frame clones and lacks some. The data hold fewer than 75,000 clones, with 75% observed a single time. Source material: PBMCs. The receptor source for this set is a man aged 65 to 85 in good health and CMV-seronegative.

V is TRBV6-5 and J is TRBJ2-5, with TRBD1 identical over 7 bases. The J segment lost 4 bases and the V segment lost 8 bases, leaving 10 bases of the junction unmatched. The CDR3 loop spans 14 amino acids. Looked up from germline, CDR1 is MNHEY and CDR2 is SVGAGI. Here the CDR3 DNA reads TGTGCCAGCGCCGTGACAGGGCGGCGAGAGACCCAGTACTTC. It encodes CASAVTGRRETQYF.

The V call is TRBV4-1, the J call TRBJ1-6; 9 bases agree with TRBD1. Germline-derived CDR1 and CDR2 are MGHRA and YSYEKL. V shed 3 bases and J 7 bases; nucleotides not matched to a gene: 7. The CDR3 is made up of 16 amino acids. The CDR3 sequence is CASSQDRTGDNSPLHF. The CDR3 DNA follows: TGCGCCAGCAGCCAGGACCGGACAGGGGACAATTCACCCCTCCACTTT.

V and J are TRBV5-6 and TRBJ2-2; weak D call: TRBD1 (5 bases). The CDR3 runs 15 residues. CDR1 is SGHDT, CDR2 YYEEEE, per germline. Trimming took off 4 bases at V and 7 bases at J, with 17 bases between the two ends. The CDR3 bases are TGTGCCAGCAGCGTCGGACAAAATAGGGGCGGGGAGCTGTTTTTT. Its translation: CASSVGQNRGGELFF.

The gene calls are TRBV2 and TRBJ2-5; TRBD1 is a possible D gene (5 bases). CDR3 length: 14 residues. V was cut by 6 bases and J by 5 bases, with 16 bases left in between. Germline lookup yields CDR1 SNHLY and CDR2 FYNNEI. The CDR3 DNA reads TGTGCCAGCAGGCCTTTAGGGGAAGGGGAGACCCAGTACTTC. It encodes CASRPLGEGETQYF.

The V and J genes are TRBV7-2 and TRBJ2-7, with 8 bases identical to TRBD2. The J segment lost 1 base and the V segment lost 3 bases, leaving 5 bases of the junction unmatched. Germline CDR1 is SGHTA and CDR2 is FQGNSA. The CDR3 extends over 15 amino acids. The CDR3 here is CASSFTSGVSYEQYF. The CDR3 coding sequence is TGTGCCAGCAGCTTTACTAGCGGTGTATCCTACGAGCAGTACTTC.

CDR3 in amino acids: CASSFGQSNQPQHF. The CDR3 bases are TGTGCCAGCAGCTTCGGACAGAGCAATCAGCCCCAGCATTTT. This chain connects TRBV7-9 to TRBJ1-5, with D perhaps matching TRBD1 (6 bases). Trimming took 3 bases from V and 1 from J, leaving 7 bases between them. This CDR3 contains 14 residues. Germline values: CDR1 SEHNR, CDR2 FQNEAQ (reference sequence).

The gene calls are TRBV4-1 and TRBJ2-7; 9 bases map to TRBD2. The CDR3 loop spans 17 amino acids. Germline V gene lookup returns CDR1 MGHRA and CDR2 YSYEKL. V trimming: 1 base; J trimming: 4 bases; junction bases outside the gene matches: 11. The CDR3 loop reads CASSQAALIAGVYEQYF. The DNA of the CDR3 is TGCGCCAGCAGCCAAGCCGCCCTCATAGCGGGAGTTTACGAGCAGTACTTC.

The chain combines TRBV7-9 with TRBJ2-3, with 12 bases that match TRBD2. V lost 5 bases and J lost 4; bases outside the gene matches: 4. Germline values: CDR1 SEHNR, CDR2 FQNEAQ (reference sequence). The CDR3 sequence is 15 residues long. CDR3 in DNA: TGTGCCAGCAGCCTCTCTAGCGGGAGGGCAGATACGCAGTATTTT. Translation gives CASSLSSGRADTQYF. Complete variable domain (other parts from reference TRBV7-9 and TRBJ2-3): DTGVSQNPRHKITKRGQNVTFRCDPISEHNRLYWYRQTLGQGPEFLTYFQNEAQLEKSRLLSDRFSAERPKGSFSTLEIQRTEQGDSAMYLCASSLSSGRADTQYFGPGTRLTVL.

About this clone: Other nucleotide sequences in the sample specify the same CDR3. J is TRBJ2-1 and V is TRBV5-1, with TRBD2 matching 7 bases. The CDR3 has 15 amino acids. Unmatched junction bases numbered 0, after V lost 0 bases and J lost 0 bases. CDR1 and CDR2 (germline): SGHRS, YFSETQ. CDR3 in DNA: TGCGCCAGCAGCTTGGGGGGGGGCTCCTACAATGAGCAGTTCTTC. Its protein product is CASSLGGGSYNEQFF.

A few counts support this clone. The genes are TRBV2 and TRBJ1-5, with D hard to call. Germline CDR1 and CDR2: SNHLY and FYNNEI. Trimming shortened V by 1 base and J by 4 bases, and 11 bases separated the two germline ends. The CDR3 covers 15 residues. CDR3 DNA: TGTGCCAGCAGTGAAGACAGTCCTTATAATCAGCCCCAGCATTTT. Translation: CASSEDSPYNQPQHF.

The chain links TRBV10-3 to TRBJ2-7; TRBD2 matches 9 bases. The CDR3 has 14 amino acids. V lost 5 bases, J lost 4 bases, and 6 bases stayed unmatched. In germline, CDR1 is ENHRY, CDR2 SYGVKD. The CDR3 nucleotides are TGTGCCATCAGTCCAGCTAGCGGGGCGTACGAGCAGTACTTC. It is translated as CAISPASGAYEQYF.

The chain links TRBV7-9 to TRBJ2-1; 8 bases agree with TRBD2. J was trimmed by 7 bases and V by 5 bases; bases with no gene match: 1. Looked up from germline, CDR1 is SEHNR and CDR2 is FQNEAQ (reference sequence). CDR3 length equals 12 residues. The DNA for the CDR3 is TGTGCCAGCAGCCGCGGGGGGAATGAGCAGTTCTTC. This encodes CASSRGGNEQFF.

Only a few counts were recorded for this clone. The rearrangement uses TRBV7-9 and TRBJ2-3; 9 nucleotides agree with TRBD1. V dropped 5 bases and J dropped 0; count of bases not matched to a gene: 6. CDR1 and CDR2 from the germline V gene are SEHNR and FQNEAQ (reference sequence). The CDR3 covers 16 residues. The DNA of the CDR3 is TGTGCCAGCAGCCCGTCCGGGACAGGGAGCACAGATACGCAGTATTTT. Translated: CASSPSGTGSTDTQYF. The full variable domain, its missing parts supplied by reference TRBV7-9 and TRBJ2-3, is DTGVSQNPRHKITKRGQNVTFRCDPISEHNRLYWYRQTLGQGPEFLTYFQNEAQLEKSRLLSDRFSAERPKGSFSTLEIQRTEQGDSAMYLCASSPSGTGSTDTQYFGPGTRLTVL.

This clone was seen more than once but under ten times. The rearrangement links TRBV30 to TRBJ1-2, with unresolved D. The V end was cut by 1 base, the J end by 5 bases, with 11 bases between. The CDR3 contains 13 residues. Germline loops: CDR1 GTSNPN, CDR2 SVGIG (reference sequence). This CDR3 is CAWSATPGYGYTF. CDR3 DNA sequence: TGTGCCTGGAGTGCGACTCCGGGTTATGGCTACACCTTC.